The 28 T cell receptor beta chains given below trace back to one sample, sequenced in a study of shared T cell receptors in the human thymus. Repertoires were generated with immunoSEQ multiplex PCR, while TCRdb's copy carries only in-frame clones and drops some. The table has hundreds of thousands of clones, 78% seen once. This sample also appeared in a second study, on human thymus T cells.

Source material: thymocytes. The receptors derive from a boy less than two years old with a congenital heart defect.

The gene calls are TRBV28 and TRBJ2-3; tentative D call: TRBD1 (8 bases). CDR1 MDHEN and CDR2 SYDVKM come from the germline V gene. The germline V and J ends were trimmed by 4 bases and 5 bases, with 13 bases remaining between them. The CDR3 is 14 amino acids. CDR3 DNA: TGTGCCAGCAGTTCCTACAGGGGGGGAGATACGCAGTATTTT. Encoded protein: CASSSYRGGDTQYF.

The rearrangement links TRBV5-1 to TRBJ2-2, with D tentatively TRBD1 (6 bases). The CDR3 totals 17 residues. Germline CDR1 reads SGHRS; CDR2 reads YFSETQ. Trimming left V 0 bases short and J 5 bases short, with 17 bases between. CDR3 in DNA: TGCGCCAGCAGCTTGGGGACTCCCACGAGGGGGACCGGGGAGCTGTTTTTT. Amino acids: CASSLGTPTRGTGELFF. The whole variable domain, filled in from reference TRBV5-1 and TRBJ2-2, reads KAGVTQTPRYLIKTRGQQVTLSCSPISGHRSVSWYQQTPGQGLQFLFEYFSETQRNKGNFPGRFSGRQFSNSRSEMNVSTLELGDSALYLCASSLGTPTRGTGELFFGEGSRLTVL.

The chain uses TRBV6-6 and TRBJ1-4; 11 bases are a match to TRBD1. V dropped 5 bases and J dropped 5; count of bases not matched to a gene: 4. The length of the CDR3 is 15 residues. Germline V gene data show CDR1 as MNHNY and CDR2 as SVGAGI (reference sequence). The CDR3 is CASSLWTGGNEKLFF. The CDR3 nucleotides read TGTGCCAGCAGTCTTTGGACAGGGGGCAATGAAAAACTGTTTTTT.

This clone was counted once. This sequence joins TRBV11-2 and TRBJ1-1; 7 bases are a match to TRBD1. CDR1 is SGHAT and CDR2 is FQNNGV in the germline V gene. The CDR3 length is 20 residues. V lost 0 bases to trimming and J lost 1 base; unmatched junction nucleotides: 17. CDR3 nucleotide sequence: TGTGCCAGCAGCTTAGAGCCCGTCCGACAGGGAGCAGTGGGGAACACTGAAGCTTTCTTT. It specifies CASSLEPVRQGAVGNTEAFF.

The chain uses TRBV5-4 and TRBJ2-1, with 7 bases aligning to TRBD2. This CDR3 comprises 15 residues. Germline CDR1 SGHNT, CDR2 YYREEE (reference sequence). V lost 0 bases to trimming and J lost 7 bases; unmatched junction nucleotides: 7. The chain's CDR3 is CASSLGSGEHNEQFF. CDR3 DNA: TGTGCCAGCAGCTTGGGCAGCGGGGAGCATAATGAGCAGTTCTTC.

This rearrangement joins TRBV28 to TRBJ1-1; D possibly corresponds to TRBD1 (6 bases). Trimming left V 8 bases short and J 7 bases short, with 17 bases between. This CDR3 region has 13 residues. Germline assignment: CDR1 MDHEN and CDR2 SYDVKM. In DNA, the CDR3 is TGTGCCAGCGTTGACAGGCCAAAGGGTGAAGCTTTCTTT. Encoded protein: CASVDRPKGEAFF.

V and J are TRBV27 and TRBJ2-2, with TRBD2 matching 15 bases. CDR1 and CDR2 from the germline V gene are MNHEY and SMNVEV (reference sequence). V lost 3 bases and J lost 0; bases outside the gene matches: 5. The CDR3 contains 19 residues. CDR3 loop: CASSFGLAGGTPNTGELFF. DNA for the CDR3: TGTGCCAGCAGTTTCGGACTAGCGGGAGGGACTCCGAACACCGGGGAGCTGTTTTTT.

This clone appeared a few times. The chain recombines TRBV7-3 with TRBJ2-1; TRBD1 aligns across 9 bases. The CDR3 spans 15 residues. Germline CDR1 and CDR2: SGHTA and FQGTGA. V shed 4 bases, J shed 8 bases, and the junction held 9 bases outside the gene matches. CDR3 residues: CASSYSRDRADEQFF. CDR3 coding DNA: TGTGCCAGCAGCTACTCCCGGGACAGGGCGGATGAGCAGTTCTTC.

This sequence joins TRBV6-6 and TRBJ2-7; perhaps TRBD1 as D (5 bases). Trimming took 6 bases from V and 3 from J, leaving 9 bases between them. The CDR3 covers 12 residues. The V gene's germline CDR1 is MNHNY and CDR2 SVGAGI (reference sequence). CDR3 loop: CASSPTGYEQYF. In nucleotides, the CDR3 is TGTGCCAGCAGCCCTACAGGCTACGAGCAGTACTTC.

This clone was detected once. J is TRBJ1-1 and V is TRBV5-1; D is undetermined. Trimming pared 1 base from V and 4 bases from J, leaving 8 bases between. From germline, CDR1 is SGHRS and CDR2 YFSETQ. The CDR3 length is 13 residues. The CDR3 region is CASSLRDGTEAFF. In DNA form, the CDR3 reads TGCGCCAGCAGCTTGAGAGATGGCACTGAAGCTTTCTTT.

This clone turned up a few times. The V call is TRBV25-1, the J call TRBJ1-1; D is perhaps TRBD1 (6 bases). Per germline, CDR1 MGHDK and CDR2 SYGVNS. The length of the CDR3 is 13 residues. The V end was cut by 10 bases, the J end by 7 bases, with 19 bases between. This CDR3 reads CATLPDWTVEAFF. CDR3 coding DNA: TGTGCCACTCTCCCAGATTGGACAGTTGAAGCTTTCTTT.

This clone was picked up a small number of times. V usage is TRBV7-9 and J usage is TRBJ2-7, with TRBD2 matching over 7 bases. This CDR3 contains 17 residues. V dropped 8 bases and J dropped 2; count of bases not matched to a gene: 18. Germline CDR1 SEHNR, CDR2 FQNEAQ (reference sequence). The CDR3 sequence is CASATSRGGGGTYEQYF. In DNA form, the CDR3 reads TGTGCCAGCGCGACTAGCAGAGGAGGTGGAGGTACCTACGAGCAGTACTTC.

This clone was counted once. The rearrangement uses TRBV12-5 and TRBJ1-5; the D is unclear. The germline V gene encodes CDR1 LGHNT and CDR2 FRNRAP. V lost 3 bases, J lost 7 bases, and 10 bases lay in between. This CDR3 contains 13 residues. Written as DNA, the CDR3 is TGTGCTAGTGGTTTTATCTTTAGACAGCCCCAGCATTTT. Encoded protein: CASGFIFRQPQHF.

This clone was observed a handful of times. V usage is TRBV18 and J usage is TRBJ1-1; TRBD1 aligns across 7 bases. Per germline, CDR1 KGHSH and CDR2 LQKENI. CDR3 size: 14 residues. V lost 3 bases and J lost 7; bases outside the gene matches: 8. The CDR3 region has the DNA TGTGCCAGCTCACCTCGGGCGGGACAGAATGAAGCTTTCTTT. As protein: CASSPRAGQNEAFF.

The chain recombines TRBV21-1 with TRBJ1-2; the table calls TRBD1, which could not be checked here. TRBV21-1 is a listed pseudogene. This CDR3 region has 16 residues. This chain's CDR3 is CASSRRVGTAGYGYTF. The CDR3 DNA follows: TGTGCCAGCAGCCGCAGAGTAGGGACAGCGGGCTATGGCTACACCTTC.

The chain recombines TRBV28 with TRBJ2-7, with a possible D match to TRBD2 (6 bases). The germline CDR1 and CDR2 sequences are MDHEN and SYDVKM. This CDR3 region has 18 residues. V lost 0 bases to trimming and J lost 2 bases, with 20 bases between them. The CDR3, as DNA: TGTGCCAGCAGTTTATGCCGGGGGACCACCAAGCGGACCTACGAGCAGTACTTC. Its protein product is CASSLCRGTTKRTYEQYF.

The chain joins TRBV4-1 to TRBJ2-1; 14 bases line up with TRBD2. Germline CDR1 and CDR2: MGHRA and YSYEKL. CDR3 size: 20 residues. The V and J ends lost 3 bases and 5 bases, in that order; junction bases with no gene match: 15. The CDR3 sequence is CASSHHSGLAGEGKDNEQFF. For the CDR3, the DNA is TGCGCCAGCAGCCACCATTCGGGACTAGCGGGAGAAGGTAAAGACAATGAGCAGTTCTTC.

The chain is built from TRBV6-4 and TRBJ2-6, with 12 nucleotides matching TRBD2. This CDR3 region has 21 residues. Germline V gives CDR1 MRHNA, CDR2 SNTAGT. With 2 bases clipped from V and 2 bases from J, the junction kept 13 bases outside the gene matches. The CDR3 is CASSDVAKTSGRSAGANVLTF. The CDR3 DNA reads as TGTGCCAGCAGTGACGTTGCTAAGACTAGCGGGAGATCGGCTGGGGCCAACGTCCTGACTTTC.

The chain links TRBV5-6 to TRBJ1-2; a possible D gene is TRBD1 (6 bases). Germline loops: CDR1 SGHDT, CDR2 YYEEEE. Trimming pared 7 bases from V and 5 bases from J, leaving 15 bases between. This CDR3 has 13 amino acids. The CDR3: CASWGGPPYGYTF. DNA for the CDR3: TGTGCCAGCTGGGGGGGGCCCCCTTATGGCTACACCTTC.

This clone has only a few counts. This same CDR3 is encoded by further DNA sequences in the sample. This chain uses TRBV5-1 with TRBJ2-1; TRBD2 matches at 14 bases. Losses at the gene ends were 3 bases for V and 4 bases for J; bases not matched to a gene: 6. Germline loops: CDR1 SGHRS, CDR2 YFSETQ. The CDR3 is 17 amino acids. The CDR3 bases are TGCGCCAGCAGCTCAGGACTAGCGGGAGGACCGTACAATGAGCAGTTCTTC. It yields the protein CASSSGLAGGPYNEQFF. The full variable domain, completed using reference TRBV5-1 and TRBJ2-1, is KAGVTQTPRYLIKTRGQQVTLSCSPISGHRSVSWYQQTPGQGLQFLFEYFSETQRNKGNFPGRFSGRQFSNSRSEMNVSTLELGDSALYLCASSSGLAGGPYNEQFFGPGTRLTVL.

V usage is TRBV7-6 and J usage is TRBJ1-2; TRBD1 matches 9 bases. This CDR3 is built from 13 residues. The germline V gene encodes CDR1 SGHVS and CDR2 FNYEAQ. The ends lost 4 bases at V and 6 bases at J; junction bases unmatched: 3. The CDR3 sequence is CASSSRDRDGYTF. The CDR3 DNA sequence: TGTGCCAGCAGCTCAAGGGACAGGGATGGCTACACCTTC.

The chain joins TRBV6-1 to TRBJ1-5; TRBD1 matches 7 bases. Trimming at V came to 0 bases and at J to 4 bases, leaving 3 bases not matched to a gene. This CDR3 is built from 15 residues. In germline, CDR1 is MNHNS, CDR2 SASEGT. This CDR3 is CASSEARTGNQPQHF. In DNA form, the CDR3 reads TGTGCCAGCAGTGAAGCTCGGACAGGAAATCAGCCCCAGCATTTT.

This clone was seen more than once but under ten times. The chain employs TRBV28 and TRBJ2-7; D is possibly TRBD2 (6 bases). Germline V CDR1 and CDR2: MDHEN, SYDVKM. V was clipped by 6 bases and J by 4 bases, with 16 bases between them. The CDR3 is made up of 14 amino acids. CDR3 sequence (DNA): TGTGCCAGCAGCCACTACACGGGGGTGTACGAGCAGTACTTC. It is translated as CASSHYTGVYEQYF.

The chain uses TRBV25-1 and TRBJ2-7; 11 bases fit TRBD2. The CDR3 runs to 17 residues. In germline, CDR1 is MGHDK, CDR2 SYGVNS. Trimming took 4 bases from V and 7 from J; bases not matched to a gene: 15. Here the CDR3 DNA reads TGTGCCAGCAGTGCACGTGATAGCGGGAGGGCCCCACGGGAGCAGTACTTC. It translates to CASSARDSGRAPREQYF.

The chain has TRBV7-9 and TRBJ2-7, with TRBD1 identical over 7 bases. From germline, CDR1 is SEHNR and CDR2 FQNEAQ (reference sequence). Trimming cost V 3 bases and J 2 bases; bases outside gene matches: 10. The CDR3 runs 16 residues. This CDR3 reads CASSFSQDRAPYEQYF. In DNA, the CDR3 is TGTGCCAGCAGCTTCAGTCAAGACAGGGCTCCCTACGAGCAGTACTTC.

The rearrangement links TRBV7-6 to TRBJ2-1; a weak D match, TRBD2 (6 bases). V lost 1 base and J 0 bases, leaving 16 bases between the germline ends. Per the germline V gene, CDR1 is SGHVS and CDR2 is FNYEAQ. The CDR3 runs 18 residues. In DNA, the CDR3 is TGTGCCAGCAGCTTAGAGAAGCGGGCAGCCAGCTCCTACAATGAGCAGTTCTTC. It encodes CASSLEKRAASSYNEQFF. The full variable domain, rest sourced from reference TRBV7-6 and TRBJ2-1, is GAGVSQSPRYKVTKRGQDVALRCDPISGHVSLYWYRQALGQGPEFLTYFNYEAQQDKSGLPNDRFSAERPEGSISTLTIQRTEQRDSAMYRCASSLEKRAASSYNEQFFGPGTRLTVL.

CDR3 DNA: TGTGCCAGCAGCGTAGAGACAGAGCCGAACACTGAAGCTTTCTTT. Amino acid sequence: CASSVETEPNTEAFF. This rearrangement joins TRBV2 to TRBJ1-1, with D possibly being TRBD1 (5 bases). Trimming cost V 6 bases and J 1 base, with 15 bases left between them. The germline V gene encodes CDR1 SNHLY and CDR2 FYNNEI. The CDR3 has 15 residues.

V gene TRBV7-2 combines with J gene TRBJ2-3, with TRBD2 identical over 10 bases. The CDR3 has 16 residues. V shed 6 bases and J 3 bases; nucleotides not matched to a gene: 9. The germline V gene has CDR1 SGHTA and CDR2 FQGNSA. CDR3 bases: TGTGCCAGCAGTTCCCCGAAGCGGGAGGGAACAGATACGCAGTATTTT. Translating it yields CASSSPKREGTDTQYF.